This is a list of T cell receptor beta chains from one sample in a study of blood T cell repertoires in COVID-19. Clones were sequenced by immunoSEQ multiplex PCR, and TCRdb holds only the in-frame ones, with some missing. The data contain some 220,000 clones, 82% of them singletons. The sequencing input was peripheral blood. The receptor source for this set is a woman aged 70-85 years with COVID-19, enrolled during active disease. Each CDR3 is given without its conserved first and last residue.

v_call,cdr3_aa
TRBV11-1,ASSFLNTGELF
TRBV30,AWSVEDDQPQH
TRBV7-3,ASSFALADSYNEQF
TRBV5-4,ASSAYSGRGGELF
TRBV6-2/TRBV6-3,ASSYLAGVGNEQF
TRBV5-1,ASSLVTDSLSYEQY
TRBV18,ASSPRGIANTGELF
TRBV2,ASSERVMSQPQH
TRBV2,ASSVGLGRWREAPETQY
TRBV5-6,ASSRTGDYNSPLH
TRBV24-1,ATSDLGRGNTGELF
TRBV10-3,AISEPGRGLF
TRBV19,ASPWGGGNPTDTQY
TRBV7-8,ASSLAWEDLRTSNQPQH
TRBV28,ASSFSTGVDGYT
TRBV3-1/TRBV3-2,ASSQATEQGDYGYT
TRBV25-1,ASSEDRGPYGYT
TRBV25-1,ASSVGQGVQETQY
TRBV28,ASSSGHSNTEAF
TRBV29-1,SVNRGLNTEAF
TRBV27,ASSPNRGGGYT
TRBV7-2,ASSLSSGANVLT
TRBV28,ASSPTQGRNQPQH